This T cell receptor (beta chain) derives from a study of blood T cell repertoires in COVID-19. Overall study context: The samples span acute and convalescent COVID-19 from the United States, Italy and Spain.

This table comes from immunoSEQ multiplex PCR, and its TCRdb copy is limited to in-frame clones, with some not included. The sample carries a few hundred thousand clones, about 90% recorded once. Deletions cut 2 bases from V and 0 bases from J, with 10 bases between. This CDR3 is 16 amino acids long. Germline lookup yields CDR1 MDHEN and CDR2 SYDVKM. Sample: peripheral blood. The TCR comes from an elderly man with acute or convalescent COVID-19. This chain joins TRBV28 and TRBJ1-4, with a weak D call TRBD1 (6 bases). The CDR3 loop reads CASSLPGGPTNEKLFF. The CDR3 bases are TGTGCCAGCAGTTTACCTGGGGGCCCAACTAATGAAAAACTGTTTTTT. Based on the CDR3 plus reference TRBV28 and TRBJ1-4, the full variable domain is DVKVTQSSRYLVKRTGEKVFLECVQDMDHENMFWYRQDPGLGLRLIYFSYDVKMKEKGDIPEGYSVSREKKERFSLILESASTNQTSMYLCASSLPGGPTNEKLFFGSGTQLSVL.